One sample yielded the 18 T cell receptor beta chains listed below, sequenced in a study of shared clonotypes between healthy human individuals. Produced via immunoSEQ multiplex PCR; TCRdb's table is partial and in-frame only. The top ten clones hold roughly 24% of a sample with about 700,000 clones, about 92% of them seen once. CD8 cells regarded as naive lacked CD45RO, were positively chosen for CCR7, and omitted terminally differentiated effector memory CD45RA+ cells. What was sequenced was naive CD8+ T cells sorted from blood. The receptors were gathered from a man aged 25-45 years in good health.

The V gene is TRBV15, the J gene TRBJ2-1; 9 bases match TRBD2. This CDR3 contains 19 residues. Looked up from germline, CDR1 is LNHNV and CDR2 is YYDKDF (reference sequence). Losses at the gene ends were 3 bases for V and 4 bases for J; bases not matched to a gene: 16. The CDR3 DNA is TGTGCCACCAGCAGGATACGACTTGGGCTAGCGGGACCTTACAATGAGCAGTTCTTC. It yields the protein CATSRIRLGLAGPYNEQFF.

The chain combines TRBV9 with TRBJ2-1; 13 nucleotides agree with TRBD2. V trimming: 3 bases; J trimming: 8 bases; junction bases outside the gene matches: 8. The CDR3 runs to 16 residues. Germline V gene sequence: CDR1 SGDLS, CDR2 YYNGEE. The CDR3 loop is CASSAYGTSGIYEQFF. In DNA, the CDR3 is TGTGCCAGCAGCGCGTACGGGACTAGCGGGATCTATGAGCAGTTCTTC. The whole variable domain, filled in from reference TRBV9 and TRBJ2-1, reads DSGVTQTPKHLITATGQRVTLRCSPRSGDLSVYWYQQSLDQGLQFLIQYYNGEERAKGNILERFSAQQFPDLHSELNLSSLELGDSALYFCASSAYGTSGIYEQFFGPGTRLTVL.

The chain is built from TRBV2 and TRBJ2-7, with 8 bases that match TRBD1. Germline trimming cut 9 bases from V and 1 base from J; bases unmatched to any gene: 14. The CDR3 runs to 16 residues. Looked up from germline, CDR1 is SNHLY and CDR2 is FYNNEI. The CDR3 bases are TGTGCCAGTGGGGTAGACAGGGGTGGAAATTCCTACGAGCAGTACTTC. Amino acids: CASGVDRGGNSYEQYF.

This chain connects TRBV7-6 to TRBJ2-7; D not certain. Trimming cost V 1 base and J 1 base, with 8 bases left between them. This CDR3 contains 14 residues. Germline assignment: CDR1 SGHVS and CDR2 FNYEAQ. Here the CDR3 DNA reads TGTGCCAGCAGCTTAGAGATAGGTTCCTACGAGCAGTACTTC. This gives the protein CASSLEIGSYEQYF.

The chain joins TRBV25-1 to TRBJ2-1; D possibly corresponds to TRBD2 (6 bases). The CDR3 contains 16 residues. Per the germline V gene, CDR1 is MGHDK and CDR2 is SYGVNS. Between the trimmed V and J ends, which lost 1 base and 5 bases, there was a span of 15 bases. The CDR3 coding sequence is TGTGCCAGCAGTGAATGGATGCGCGGGATCCACAATGAGCAGTTCTTC. Translation gives CASSEWMRGIHNEQFF. Combining the CDR3 with reference TRBV25-1 and TRBJ2-1 gives the whole variable domain EADIYQTPRYLVIGTGKKITLECSQTMGHDKMYWYQQDPGMELHLIHYSYGVNSTEKGDLSSESTVSRIRTEHFPLTLESARPSHTSQYLCASSEWMRGIHNEQFFGPGTRLTVL.

The chain uses TRBV11-2 and TRBJ2-5; D possibly corresponds to TRBD2 (6 bases). V was shortened by 0 bases and J by 3 bases, with 11 bases between the two germline ends. This CDR3 is built from 15 residues. CDR1 is SGHAT and CDR2 is FQNNGV in the germline V gene. The CDR3 loop reads CASSLDRWREETQYF. The CDR3 DNA reads TGTGCCAGCAGCTTAGATCGTTGGAGGGAAGAGACCCAGTACTTC.

CDR3 protein: CSVVGPTYEQYF. The CDR3 nucleotides read TGCAGCGTTGTGGGCCCTACCTACGAGCAGTACTTC. The chain carries TRBV29-1 and TRBJ2-7; D not certain. Germline V gene sequence: CDR1 SQVTM, CDR2 ANQGSEA. The CDR3 has 12 amino acids. Trimming took 4 bases from V and 2 from J, leaving 9 bases between them.

This chain uses TRBV27 with TRBJ1-4, with D perhaps TRBD1 (6 bases). Trimming pared 3 bases from V and 8 bases from J, leaving 16 bases between. Germline-derived CDR1 and CDR2 are MNHEY and SMNVEV (reference sequence). The CDR3 extends over 15 amino acids. Written as DNA, the CDR3 is TGTGCCAGCAGTTTGATGGGGGGGCGACAGGAAAAACTGTTTTTT. It encodes CASSLMGGRQEKLFF. The whole variable domain, remainder taken from reference TRBV27 and TRBJ1-4, is EAQVTQNPRYLITVTGKKLTVTCSQNMNHEYMSWYRQDPGLGLRQIYYSMNVEVTDKGDVPEGYKVSRKEKRNFPLILESPSPNQTSLYFCASSLMGGRQEKLFFGSGTQLSVL.

The chain couples TRBV6-5 to TRBJ2-2; possible D gene TRBD1, 7 bases. Looked up from germline, CDR1 is MNHEY and CDR2 is SVGAGI. The V gene lost 5 bases and the J gene lost 0 bases, with 10 bases spanning the gap. The CDR3 totals 15 residues. As DNA, the CDR3 is TGTGCCAGCAGTCAGGGGGGTCCGAACACCGGGGAGCTGTTTTTT. Amino acid sequence: CASSQGGPNTGELFF.

This sequence joins TRBV27 and TRBJ2-5; D remains unclear. CDR1 and CDR2 (germline): MNHEY, SMNVEV (reference sequence). V was clipped by 4 bases and J by 0 bases, with 6 bases between them. The CDR3 consists of 13 residues. The CDR3 is CASSSRYQETQYF. For the CDR3, the DNA is TGTGCCAGCAGTTCAAGGTACCAAGAGACCCAGTACTTC.

This chain joins TRBV11-2 and TRBJ2-7, with TRBD2 matching 15 bases. V trimming: 0 bases; J trimming: 5 bases; junction bases outside the gene matches: 2. The CDR3 runs 16 residues. The germline gives CDR1 SGHAT, CDR2 FQNNGV. CDR3 in DNA: TGTGCCAGCAGCTTAGATAGGACTAGCGGGAGGGACGAGCAGTACTTC. As protein: CASSLDRTSGRDEQYF.

This clone turned up a few times. The chain has TRBV4-1 and TRBJ1-1; D is possibly TRBD1 (5 bases). CDR3 length equals 13 residues. CDR1 and CDR2 from the germline V gene are MGHRA and YSYEKL. The germline V and J ends were trimmed by 5 bases and 12 bases, with 19 bases remaining between them. Written as DNA, the CDR3 is TGCGCCAGCAGCTCGTCGGTGGTGGGGGGAACTTTCTTT. Translated, it gives CASSSSVVGGTFF.

The chain is built from TRBV7-9 and TRBJ2-7, with 14 bases that match TRBD2. The CDR3 covers 19 residues. V was pared by 0 bases and J by 5 bases, with 12 bases of the junction left unmatched. CDR1 SEHNR and CDR2 FQNEAQ come from the germline V gene (reference sequence). CDR3 residues: CASSLAAPGTSGSLHEQYF. CDR3 DNA: TGTGCCAGCAGCTTAGCGGCACCCGGGACTAGCGGGAGTCTCCACGAGCAGTACTTC.

The chain has TRBV7-6 and TRBJ2-7; 7 bases agree with TRBD1. V gave up 8 bases and J gave up 2 bases; unmatched junction bases: 6. Germline assignment: CDR1 SGHVS and CDR2 FNYEAQ. This CDR3 is 13 amino acids long. In DNA form, the CDR3 reads TGTGCCAGCGGAGACAGGGATCCCTACGAGCAGTACTTC. Protein product: CASGDRDPYEQYF.

The rearrangement joins TRBV15 to TRBJ1-2; TRBD1 agrees at 8 bases. Looked up from germline, CDR1 is LNHNV and CDR2 is YYDKDF (reference sequence). The CDR3 sequence is 18 residues long. J lost 6 bases, V lost 0 bases, and 15 bases had no gene match. The CDR3, as DNA: TGTGCCACCAGCAGAGATTTGACAATGGCGGACAGGGTTGATGGCTACACCTTC. Its translation is CATSRDLTMADRVDGYTF. Filled out from reference TRBV15 and TRBJ1-2, the complete variable domain reads DAMVIQNPRYQVTQFGKPVTLSCSQTLNHNVMYWYQQKSSQAPKLLFHYYDKDFNNEADTPDNFQSRRPNTSFCFLDIRSPGLGDTAMYLCATSRDLTMADRVDGYTFGSGTRLTVV.

The V call is TRBV6-1, the J call TRBJ2-7; 8 nucleotides match TRBD1. There are 16 residues in the CDR3. Germline-derived CDR1 and CDR2 are MNHNS and SASEGT. Trimming at V came to 0 bases and at J to 5 bases, leaving 9 bases not matched to a gene. This CDR3 is CASSEAGWTGRDEQYF. The CDR3 nucleotides are TGTGCCAGCAGTGAAGCCGGGTGGACAGGGCGCGACGAGCAGTACTTC.

The V and J genes are TRBV10-1 and TRBJ2-5; D gene uncertain. Germline loops: CDR1 WNHNN, CDR2 SYGVQD (reference sequence). V gave up 0 bases and J gave up 4 bases, with 6 bases separating them. The CDR3 runs 13 residues. The CDR3, as DNA: TGCGCCAGCAGTGAGTCTTTAGGAGAGACCCAGTACTTC. This translates into CASSESLGETQYF.

V gene TRBV11-3 combines with J gene TRBJ1-5; D ambiguous. Germline V gene sequence: CDR1 SGHNT, CDR2 YENEEA. This CDR3 contains 16 residues. Trimming removed 2 bases from V and 2 bases from J, with 13 bases in between. CDR3 in DNA: TGTGCCAGCAGCTTAACCGGACTCTGGGGCAATCAGCCCCAGCATTTT. Its translation: CASSLTGLWGNQPQHF.